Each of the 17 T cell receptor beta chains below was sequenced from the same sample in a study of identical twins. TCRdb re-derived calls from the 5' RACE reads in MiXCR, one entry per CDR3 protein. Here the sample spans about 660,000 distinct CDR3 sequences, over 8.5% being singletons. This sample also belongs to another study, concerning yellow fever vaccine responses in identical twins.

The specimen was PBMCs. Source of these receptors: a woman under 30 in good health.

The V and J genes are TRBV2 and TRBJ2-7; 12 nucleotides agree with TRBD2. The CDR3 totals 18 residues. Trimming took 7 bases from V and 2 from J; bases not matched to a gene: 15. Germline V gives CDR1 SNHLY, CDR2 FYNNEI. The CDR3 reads CASTEVTSGRDLAYEQYF. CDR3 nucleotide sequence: TGTGCCAGCACGGAGGTGACTAGCGGGAGAGACCTTGCCTACGAGCAGTACTTC.

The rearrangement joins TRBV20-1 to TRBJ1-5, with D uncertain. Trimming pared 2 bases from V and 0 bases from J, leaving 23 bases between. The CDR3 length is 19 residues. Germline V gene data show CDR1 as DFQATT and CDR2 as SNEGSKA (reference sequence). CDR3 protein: CSARPSTGKVLSSNQPQHF. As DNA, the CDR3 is TGCAGTGCTAGACCCTCCACGGGTAAGGTTCTCAGTAGCAATCAGCCCCAGCATTTT.

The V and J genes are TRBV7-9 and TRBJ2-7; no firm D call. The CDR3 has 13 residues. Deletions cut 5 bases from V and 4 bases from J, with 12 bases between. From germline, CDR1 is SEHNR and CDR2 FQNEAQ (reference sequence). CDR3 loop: CASSEVAEYEQYF. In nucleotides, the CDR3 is TGTGCCAGCAGCGAGGTGGCAGAATACGAGCAGTACTTC.

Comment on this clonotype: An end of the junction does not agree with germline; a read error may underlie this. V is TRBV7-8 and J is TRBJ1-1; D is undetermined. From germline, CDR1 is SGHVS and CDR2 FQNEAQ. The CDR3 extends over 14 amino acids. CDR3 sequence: CASSLIYSDTEVFF. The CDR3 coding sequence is TGTGCCAGCAGCTTAATTTACAGTGACACTGAAGTTTTCTTT.

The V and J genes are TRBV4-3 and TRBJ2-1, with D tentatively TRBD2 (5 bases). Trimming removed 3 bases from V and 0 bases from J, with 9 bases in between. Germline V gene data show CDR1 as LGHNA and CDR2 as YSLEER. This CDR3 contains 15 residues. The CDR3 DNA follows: TGCGCCAGCAGCCAGGACTCCAGCTCCTACAATGAGCAGTTCTTC. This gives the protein CASSQDSSSYNEQFF.

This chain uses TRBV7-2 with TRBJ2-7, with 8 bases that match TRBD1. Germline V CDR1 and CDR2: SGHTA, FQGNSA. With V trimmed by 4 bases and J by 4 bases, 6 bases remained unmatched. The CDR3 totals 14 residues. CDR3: CASSSRTGHYEQYF. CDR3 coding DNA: TGTGCCAGCAGCTCCCGGACAGGGCATTACGAGCAGTACTTC.

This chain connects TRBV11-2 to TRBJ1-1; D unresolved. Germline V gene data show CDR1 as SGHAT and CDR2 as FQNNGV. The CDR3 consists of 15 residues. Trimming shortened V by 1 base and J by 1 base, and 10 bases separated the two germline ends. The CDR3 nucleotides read TGTGCCAGCAGCTTAGTCTTCGCAGGGAACACTGAAGCTTTCTTT. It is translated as CASSLVFAGNTEAFF.

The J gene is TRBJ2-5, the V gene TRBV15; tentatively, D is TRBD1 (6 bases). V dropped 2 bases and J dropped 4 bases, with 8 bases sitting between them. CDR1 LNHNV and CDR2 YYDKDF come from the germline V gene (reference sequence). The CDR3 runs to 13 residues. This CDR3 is CATSRSTGETQYF. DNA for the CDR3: TGTGCCACCAGCAGATCGACAGGAGAGACCCAGTACTTC.

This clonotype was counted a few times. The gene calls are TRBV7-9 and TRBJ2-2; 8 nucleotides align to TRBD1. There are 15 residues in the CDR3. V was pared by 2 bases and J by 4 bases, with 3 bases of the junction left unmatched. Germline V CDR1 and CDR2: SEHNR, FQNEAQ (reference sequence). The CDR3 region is CASSLSGGSTGELFF. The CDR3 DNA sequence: TGTGCCAGCAGCTTATCAGGGGGCAGCACCGGGGAGCTGTTTTTT.

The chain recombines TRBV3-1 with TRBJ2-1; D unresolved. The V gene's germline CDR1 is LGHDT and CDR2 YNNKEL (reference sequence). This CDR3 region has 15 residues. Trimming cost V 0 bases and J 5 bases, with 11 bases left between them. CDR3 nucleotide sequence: TGTGCCAGCAGCCAAGATTCTCGACCTAACAATGAGCAGTTCTTC. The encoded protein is CASSQDSRPNNEQFF.

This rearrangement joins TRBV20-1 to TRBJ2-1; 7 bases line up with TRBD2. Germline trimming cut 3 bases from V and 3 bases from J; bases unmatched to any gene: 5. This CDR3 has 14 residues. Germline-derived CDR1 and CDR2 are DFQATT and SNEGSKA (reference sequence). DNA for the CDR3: TGCAGTGCTAGGGATACTAGCGTCTACAATGAGCAGTTCTTC. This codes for CSARDTSVYNEQFF.

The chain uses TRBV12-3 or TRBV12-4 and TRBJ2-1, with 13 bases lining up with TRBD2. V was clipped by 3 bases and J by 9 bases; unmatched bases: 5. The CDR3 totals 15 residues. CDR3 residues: CASSLGLAGRTEQFF. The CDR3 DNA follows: TGTGCCAGCAGTTTGGGACTAGCGGGACGTACTGAGCAGTTCTTC.

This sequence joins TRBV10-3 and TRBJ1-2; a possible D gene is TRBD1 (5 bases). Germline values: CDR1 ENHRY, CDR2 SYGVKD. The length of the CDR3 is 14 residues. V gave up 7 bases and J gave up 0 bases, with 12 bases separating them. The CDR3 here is CAIKRTTSNYGYTF. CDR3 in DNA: TGTGCCATCAAGAGGACAACCTCTAACTATGGCTACACCTTC.

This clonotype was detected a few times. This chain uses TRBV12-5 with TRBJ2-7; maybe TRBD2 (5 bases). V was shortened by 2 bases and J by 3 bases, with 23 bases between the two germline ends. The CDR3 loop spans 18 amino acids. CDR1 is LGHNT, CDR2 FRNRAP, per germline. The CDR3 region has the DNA TGTGCTAGTGGTTTGATTATCTCTGGGAGCGGTGAAGTCTACGAGCAGTACTTC. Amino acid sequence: CASGLIISGSGEVYEQYF.

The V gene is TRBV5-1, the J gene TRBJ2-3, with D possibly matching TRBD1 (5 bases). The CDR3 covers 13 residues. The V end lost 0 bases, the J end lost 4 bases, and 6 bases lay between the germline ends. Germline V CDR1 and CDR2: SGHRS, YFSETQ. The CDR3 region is CASSLVRADTQYF. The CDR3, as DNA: TGCGCCAGCAGCTTGGTCAGGGCAGATACGCAGTATTTT.

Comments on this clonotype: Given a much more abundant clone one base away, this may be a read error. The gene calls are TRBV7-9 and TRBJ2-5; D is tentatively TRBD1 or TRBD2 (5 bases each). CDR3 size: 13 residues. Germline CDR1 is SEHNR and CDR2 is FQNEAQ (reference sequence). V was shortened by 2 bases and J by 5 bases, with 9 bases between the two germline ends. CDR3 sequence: CASSLLRDETQYF. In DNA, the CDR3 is TGTGCCAGCAGCTTACTCAGGGACGAGACCCAGTACTTC.

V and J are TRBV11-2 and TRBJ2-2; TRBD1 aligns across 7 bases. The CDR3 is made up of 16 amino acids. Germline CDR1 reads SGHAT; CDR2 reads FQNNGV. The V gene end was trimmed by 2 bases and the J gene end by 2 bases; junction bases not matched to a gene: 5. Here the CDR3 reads CASSLWGTENTGELFF. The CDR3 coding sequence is TGTGCCAGCAGCTTATGGGGGACAGAAAACACCGGGGAGCTGTTTTTT.